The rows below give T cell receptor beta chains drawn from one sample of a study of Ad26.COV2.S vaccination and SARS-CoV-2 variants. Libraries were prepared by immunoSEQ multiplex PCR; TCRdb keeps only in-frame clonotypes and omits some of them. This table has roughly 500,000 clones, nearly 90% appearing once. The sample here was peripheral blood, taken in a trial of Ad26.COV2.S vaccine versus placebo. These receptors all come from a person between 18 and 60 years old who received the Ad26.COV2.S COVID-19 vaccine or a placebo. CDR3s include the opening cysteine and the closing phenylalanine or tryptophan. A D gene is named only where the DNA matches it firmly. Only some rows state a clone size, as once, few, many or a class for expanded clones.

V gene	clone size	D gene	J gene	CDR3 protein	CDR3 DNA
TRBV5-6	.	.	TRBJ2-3	CASSPPQYATQYF	TGTGCCAGCAGCCCCCCGCAGTACGCTACGCAGTATTTT
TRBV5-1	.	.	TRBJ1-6	CASSLEQLNSPLHF	TGCGCCAGCAGCTTGGAACAGCTTAATTCACCCCTCCACTTT
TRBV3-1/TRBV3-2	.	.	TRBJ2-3	CASSPERGRADTQYF	TGTGCCAGCAGCCCGGAACGGGGGCGAGCAGATACGCAGTATTTT
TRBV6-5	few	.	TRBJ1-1	CASGGVNTEAFF	TGTGCCTCGGGCGGAGTGAACACTGAAGCTTTCTTT
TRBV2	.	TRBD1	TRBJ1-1	CASSRTGEDTEAFF	TGTGCCAGCAGTCGCACAGGGGAGGACACTGAAGCTTTCTTT
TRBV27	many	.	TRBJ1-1	CASTGEGSTEAFF	TGTGCCAGCACCGGAGAAGGATCCACTGAAGCTTTCTTT
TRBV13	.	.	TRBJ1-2	CASSFQGGSPSF	TGTGCCAGCAGCTTCCAGGGAGGGAGTCCCTCCTTC
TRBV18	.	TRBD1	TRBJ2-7	CASSPPGQGYEQYF	TGTGCCAGCTCACCACCCGGACAGGGTTACGAGCAGTACTTC
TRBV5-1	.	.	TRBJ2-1	CASSLELANEQFF	TGCGCCAGCAGCTTGGAGTTAGCCAATGAGCAGTTCTTC
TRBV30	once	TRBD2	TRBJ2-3	CAARAGGTDTQYF	TGTGCTGCCCGGGCGGGGGGCACAGATACGCAGTATTTT
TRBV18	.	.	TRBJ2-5	CASSSIAETQYF	TGTGCCAGCTCATCAATAGCTGAGACCCAGTACTTC
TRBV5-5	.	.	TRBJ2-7	CASSANKAEQYF	TGTGCCAGCAGCGCCAACAAGGCCGAGCAGTACTTC
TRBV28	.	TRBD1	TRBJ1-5	CASSPGTGGEQPQHF	TGTGCCAGCAGCCCCGGGACAGGGGGTGAGCAGCCCCAGCATTTT
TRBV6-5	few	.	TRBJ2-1	CASGRSSYNEQFF	TGTGCCAGCGGGCGGAGCTCCTACAATGAGCAGTTCTTC
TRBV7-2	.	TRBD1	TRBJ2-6	CASSRTGGGANVLTF	TGTGCCAGCAGCAGGACAGGGGGTGGGGCCAACGTCCTGACTTTC
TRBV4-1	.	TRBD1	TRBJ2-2	CASSQPGQGNGELFF	TGCGCCAGCAGCCAGCCGGGACAGGGCAACGGGGAGCTGTTTTTT
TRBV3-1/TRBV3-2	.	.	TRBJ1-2	CASSLGHFYGYTF	TGTGCCAGCAGCCTCGGACACTTCTATGGCTACACCTTC
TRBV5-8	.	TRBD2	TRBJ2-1	CASSLGLAVYNEQFF	TGTGCCAGCAGCTTGGGGCTAGCGGTATACAATGAGCAGTTCTTC
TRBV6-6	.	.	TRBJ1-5	CASSYLGISSQPQHF	TGTGCCAGCAGTTACCTCGGGATCTCTAGTCAGCCCCAGCATTTT
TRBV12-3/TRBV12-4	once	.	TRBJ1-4	CASSLGGTEKLFF	TGTGCCAGCAGTTTGGGGGGGACTGAAAAACTGTTTTTT
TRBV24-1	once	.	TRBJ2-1	CATSDFTRNEQFF	TGTGCCACCAGTGACTTTACAAGGAATGAGCAGTTCTTC
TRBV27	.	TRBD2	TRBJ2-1	CASSLVAGGPSDEQFF	TGTGCCAGCAGTTTAGTAGCGGGGGGGCCCTCGGATGAGCAGTTCTTC
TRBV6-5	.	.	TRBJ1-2	CASRVNSYGYTF	TGTGCCAGCAGAGTTAACAGCTATGGCTACACCTTC
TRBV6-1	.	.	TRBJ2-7	CASSEIWGRDEQYF	TGTGCCAGCAGTGAAATTTGGGGCAGGGACGAGCAGTACTTC
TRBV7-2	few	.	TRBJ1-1	CASSKFTGLDTEAFF	TGTGCCAGCAGCAAGTTTACAGGGTTGGACACTGAAGCTTTCTTT
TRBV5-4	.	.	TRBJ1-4	CASSLPGVNEKLFF	TGTGCCAGCAGCTTGCCAGGGGTAAATGAAAAACTGTTTTTT
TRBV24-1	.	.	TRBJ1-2	CAAQGQSVLYGYTF	TGTGCCGCCCAGGGTCAGAGCGTACTTTATGGCTACACCTTC
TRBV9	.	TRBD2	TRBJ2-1	CASKRTTGLGEQFF	TGTGCCAGCAAGAGAACCACGGGACTAGGTGAGCAGTTCTTC
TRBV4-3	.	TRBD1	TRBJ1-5	CASSQVRTGDQPQHF	TGCGCCAGCAGCCAAGTTAGGACAGGGGATCAGCCCCAGCATTTT
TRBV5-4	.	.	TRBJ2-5	CASSLGGGPETQYF	TGTGCCAGCAGCCTGGGAGGGGGTCCAGAGACCCAGTACTTC
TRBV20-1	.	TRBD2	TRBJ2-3	CSASVSGGPDTQYF	TGCAGTGCTAGTGTAAGCGGGGGGCCGGATACGCAGTATTTT
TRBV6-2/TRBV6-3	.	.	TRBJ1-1	CASSQGNTEAFF	TGTGCCAGCAGCCAGGGGAACACTGAAGCTTTCTTT